Listed below are T cell receptor beta chains from one sample, sequenced in a study of blood T cells in healthy people across ages. TCRdb ran MiXCR on the 5' RACE reads and lists one entry per CDR3 protein. Among 350,000 to 450,000 distinct CDR3 sequences listed, over 45% were seen once. The source material was blood. The receptors come from a man aged 60-69 years in good health. CDR3s include the opening cysteine and the closing phenylalanine or tryptophan.

TRBV7-2,TRBJ2-3,17,CASRRQNSGVGTDTQYF
TRBV7-3,TRBJ2-3,14,CASSLSTSKDTRYF
TRBV2,TRBJ2-5,16,CASSRRGPLYQETQYF
TRBV7-2,TRBJ2-3,14,CASAAGASTDTQYF
TRBV28,TRBJ1-6,14,CASSGQLYNSPLHF
TRBV6-1,TRBJ2-7,15,CASSDTGTGYYEQYF
TRBV7-2,TRBJ2-5,14,CASSWGLAQETQYF
TRBV29-1,TRBJ2-5,13,CSVERGAEETQYF
TRBV20-1,TRBJ2-5,21,CSARSPSREIVGTGKRQTQYF
TRBV5-1,TRBJ2-7,15,CAGSLNRAGSYEQYF
TRBV6-6,TRBJ2-4,15,CASSPQGAWSNIQYF
TRBV14,TRBJ2-6,15,CASSQLASGANVLTF
TRBV20-1,.,18,CSARGQGQGVLAKNIQYF
TRBV5-1,TRBJ1-2,14,CASSFRQGGYGYTF
TRBV10-3,TRBJ2-5,13,CAINSRAGETQYF
TRBV6-4,TRBJ2-6,15,CASSDSRRGANVLTF
TRBV29-1,TRBJ2-3,12,CSVESATDTQYF
TRBV29-1,TRBJ2-7,11,CSGRENYEQYF
TRBV7-2,TRBJ2-7,14,CASSLGRTSYEQYF
TRBV20-1,TRBJ2-1,16,CSARRNSGGSGNEQFF
TRBV12-3/TRBV12-4,TRBJ2-3,15,CASTSPLVQTDTQYF
TRBV20-1,TRBJ2-7,12,CSAPTSGYEQYF
TRBV20-1,.,12,CSASKVAPEQYF
TRBV27,TRBJ2-7,14,CASRNRGYTLEQYF
TRBV18,TRBJ2-5,15,CASSPGRDPQETQYF
TRBV7-9,TRBJ2-6,17,CASSLGLTGSGANVLTF
TRBV27,TRBJ2-6,17,CASTLTGGVSGANVLTF
TRBV13,TRBJ1-2,15,CASSPRASGGYGYTF
TRBV30,TRBJ1-4,15,CAWSQPTGGGEKLFF
TRBV20-1,TRBJ1-3,14,CSATNRESGNTIYF
TRBV28,TRBJ2-1,13,CASGRRDYNEQFF
TRBV5-6,TRBJ2-4,18,CASSLFVGQGAAKNIQYF